A single sample gave rise to the 25 T cell receptor beta chains below, sequenced in a study of T-cell reconstitution after alpha-beta-depleted transplantation in children. During its preparation, the TCRbeta library received unique molecular identifiers. TCRdb fed the PCR reads into MiXCR, producing one record per CDR3 protein. The top ten hold over 25% of the sample, which has a few hundred thousand distinct CDR3 sequences, about 16% seen once. Sequencing was performed on PBMCs, mostly from graft donor cells, taken 360 days after TCRalphabeta/CD19-depleted stem cell transplant. These TCRs come from a boy under two years old who had a stem cell transplant for Wiskott-Aldrich syndrome, so the T cells may come from the graft donor.

The rearrangement links TRBV7-9 to TRBJ2-6; D gene uncertain. Germline CDR1 is SEHNR and CDR2 is FQNEAQ (reference sequence). The CDR3 loop spans 15 amino acids. V was clipped by 2 bases and J by 0 bases, with 5 bases between them. CDR3 DNA sequence: TGTGCCAGCAGCTTAAGGATCTCTGGGGCCAACGTCCTGACTTTC. Translation gives CASSLRISGANVLTF.

In this sample, this clonotype turned up a few times. This chain joins TRBV7-9 and TRBJ1-3; TRBD1 matches at 7 bases. V dropped 6 bases and J dropped 1; count of bases not matched to a gene: 6. Germline loops: CDR1 SEHNR, CDR2 FQNEAQ (reference sequence). This CDR3 has 15 residues. The CDR3 spells CASRGGQPSGNTIYF. For the CDR3, the DNA is TGTGCCAGCAGGGGGGGACAGCCTTCTGGAAACACCATATATTTT.

In this sample, this clonotype turned up a few times. The J gene is TRBJ2-7, the V gene TRBV5-1; D is possibly TRBD1 or TRBD2 (5 bases each). Germline CDR1 is SGHRS and CDR2 is YFSETQ. The CDR3 consists of 14 residues. V was trimmed by 1 base and J by 2 bases, leaving 10 bases between them. Here the CDR3 reads CASSLTGPPYEQYF. The CDR3, as DNA: TGCGCCAGCAGCTTGACGGGGCCCCCCTACGAGCAGTACTTC.

There are a few counts of this clonotype. V usage is TRBV28 and J usage is TRBJ2-7; the match to TRBD2 covers 9 bases. Germline-derived CDR1 and CDR2 are MDHEN and SYDVKM. This CDR3 spans 15 amino acids. V trimming: 3 bases; J trimming: 7 bases; junction bases outside the gene matches: 10. The CDR3 loop is CASSFRAGGPVEQYF. The CDR3 region has the DNA TGTGCCAGCAGTTTCAGGGCGGGAGGGCCTGTGGAGCAGTACTTC.

The chain has TRBV27 and TRBJ2-4; D could derive from TRBD1 or TRBD2 (5 bases each). This CDR3 contains 13 residues. V dropped 6 bases and J dropped 5 bases, with 11 bases sitting between them. Germline CDR1 reads MNHEY; CDR2 reads SMNVEV (reference sequence). CDR3 amino acids: CASRGRGQNIQYF. The CDR3, as DNA: TGTGCCAGCAGAGGACGGGGCCAAAACATTCAGTACTTC.

This chain links TRBV7-2 with TRBJ1-2, with D possibly matching TRBD1 (5 bases). Looked up from germline, CDR1 is SGHTA and CDR2 is FQGNSA. The CDR3 sequence is 13 residues long. Trimming removed 5 bases at V and 2 bases at J, with 9 bases between. The chain's CDR3 is CASSLDNNYGYTF. The CDR3 bases are TGTGCCAGCAGCCTGGACAACAACTATGGCTACACCTTC.

The table lists this clonotype with a few counts. The chain couples TRBV29-1 to TRBJ2-3, with TRBD2 identical over 10 bases. The J segment lost 1 base and the V segment lost 4 bases, leaving 11 bases of the junction unmatched. Germline V gene data show CDR1 as SQVTM and CDR2 as ANQGSEA. The CDR3 is made up of 17 amino acids. As DNA, the CDR3 is TGCAGCGTTGCCTCTAGCGGGAGATGGGGGGGCACAGATACGCAGTATTTT. Residues: CSVASSGRWGGTDTQYF.

A few counts support this clonotype. The J gene is TRBJ2-2, the V gene TRBV7-9; TRBD2 aligns across 9 bases. Germline V gives CDR1 SEHNR, CDR2 FQNEAQ (reference sequence). CDR3 length: 15 residues. Trimming cost V 5 bases and J 4 bases; bases outside gene matches: 5. The CDR3 DNA sequence: TGTGCCAGCAGCGTACTAGCGGGTTCCACCGGGGAGCTGTTTTTT. It specifies CASSVLAGSTGELFF.

This clonotype has a count of ten or more. The rearrangement joins TRBV24-1 to TRBJ2-3; tentatively, D is TRBD1 (5 bases). The CDR3 sequence is 14 residues long. Germline CDR1 is KGHDR and CDR2 is SFDVKD. V dropped 5 bases and J dropped 3 bases, with 11 bases sitting between them. CDR3: CATSVPGKTDTQYF. The CDR3 nucleotides read TGTGCCACCAGTGTACCAGGGAAGACAGATACGCAGTATTTT.

This clonotype was recorded at least ten times. J is TRBJ2-5 and V is TRBV12-3 or TRBV12-4, with 9 bases that match TRBD2. The CDR3 runs to 15 residues. The junction had 3 bases not matched to a gene; V was cut back by 3 bases and J by 1 base. The CDR3 DNA reads as TGTGCCAGCAGTTTCAGCGGGGGGCCCCAAGAGACCCAGTACTTC. This sequence encodes CASSFSGGPQETQYF.

This clonotype was observed a handful of times. The chain uses TRBV4-1 and TRBJ2-7, with 12 nucleotides matching TRBD2. The V gene's germline CDR1 is MGHRA and CDR2 YSYEKL. CDR3 length: 18 amino acids. J was trimmed by 5 bases and V by 5 bases; bases with no gene match: 16. The DNA of the CDR3 is TGCGCCAGCAGCGTCAGGGGCTCGACTAGCGGGAGCATCAACGAGCAGTACTTC. Amino acid sequence: CASSVRGSTSGSINEQYF.

This clonotype occurred many times. The V gene is TRBV12-3 or TRBV12-4, the J gene TRBJ2-1; D is possibly TRBD2 (6 bases). The CDR3 consists of 16 residues. V was pared by 0 bases and J by 5 bases, with 14 bases between. This CDR3 reads CASSLARGSHHNEQFF. The CDR3 DNA sequence: TGTGCCAGCAGTTTAGCGCGGGGTAGCCACCACAATGAGCAGTTCTTC.

The gene calls are TRBV7-8 and TRBJ2-6; D is perhaps TRBD2 (6 bases). Germline-derived CDR1 and CDR2 are SGHVS and FQNEAQ. V dropped 11 bases and J dropped 0 bases, with 14 bases sitting between them. CDR3 length: 15 residues. The DNA of the CDR3 is TGTGCCTGTCGTGCGGGGCGCTCTGGGGCCAACGTCCTGACTTTC. This encodes CACRAGRSGANVLTF.

Only a few counts were recorded for this clonotype. This chain connects TRBV12-3 or TRBV12-4 to TRBJ2-2, with D hard to call. The CDR3 has 13 residues. The ends were cut back, 6 bases at V and 4 bases at J, with 9 bases in the middle. CDR3 loop: CASSSVFTGELFF. The CDR3 region has the DNA TGTGCCAGCAGCAGTGTTTTCACCGGGGAGCTGTTTTTT.

A few counts support this clonotype. The V gene is TRBV20-1, the J gene TRBJ2-7; TRBD1 agrees at 8 bases. This CDR3 has 12 residues. V trimming: 4 bases; J trimming: 3 bases; junction bases outside the gene matches: 2. CDR1 and CDR2 (germline): DFQATT, SNEGSKA (reference sequence). CDR3 residues: CSANRGNYEQYF. DNA for the CDR3: TGCAGTGCTAACAGGGGGAACTACGAGCAGTACTTC.

This clonotype was seen a single time. The chain couples TRBV28 to TRBJ2-6; D is ambiguous. Per germline, CDR1 MDHEN and CDR2 SYDVKM. Trimming took off 4 bases at V and 0 bases at J, with 13 bases between the two ends. The CDR3 length is 17 residues. Here the CDR3 reads CASSSHLTDSGANVLTF. In DNA form, the CDR3 reads TGTGCCAGCAGTTCCCACTTGACTGACTCTGGGGCCAACGTCCTGACTTTC.

This chain joins TRBV6-1 and TRBJ2-1, with TRBD1 matching over 8 bases. Germline V gene sequence: CDR1 MNHNS, CDR2 SASEGT. Trimming took 5 bases from V and 10 from J; bases not matched to a gene: 10. The CDR3 is 14 amino acids. The CDR3 sequence: CASSPGTGYYEQFF. The CDR3, as DNA: TGTGCCAGCAGTCCCGGGACAGGATACTACGAGCAGTTCTTC.

The sample holds a few counts of this clonotype. The chain couples TRBV12-3 or TRBV12-4 to TRBJ2-5; D unresolved. Trimming took 3 bases from V and 5 from J, leaving 10 bases between them. The length of the CDR3 is 13 residues. Here the CDR3 reads CASSLYLPETQYF. The CDR3 DNA reads TGTGCCAGCAGTTTGTATTTACCTGAGACCCAGTACTTC.

J is TRBJ2-2 and V is TRBV18; weak D call: TRBD2 (6 bases). This CDR3 is built from 16 residues. CDR1 and CDR2 from the germline V gene are KGHSH and LQKENI. V was trimmed by 4 bases and J by 1 base, leaving 13 bases between them. This CDR3 reads CASSQTGLRNTGELFF. The CDR3 nucleotides read TGTGCCAGCTCACAGACGGGACTGAGGAACACCGGGGAGCTGTTTTTT.

This clonotype was observed a few times. The chain is built from TRBV12-3 or TRBV12-4 and TRBJ2-6; D not resolved. CDR3 length: 14 residues. The V and J ends lost 10 bases and 2 bases respectively, with 12 bases between them. Here the CDR3 DNA reads TGTGCCACCAGAAGGGCGGCTGGGGCCAACGTCCTGACTTTC. Translating it yields CATRRAAGANVLTF.

This clonotype was counted ten times or more. The rearrangement links TRBV10-3 to TRBJ2-5; D remains unclear. The CDR3 runs 13 residues. Between the trimmed V and J ends, which lost 8 bases and 4 bases, there was a span of 14 bases. Germline assignment: CDR1 ENHRY and CDR2 SYGVKD. The CDR3 DNA reads as TGTGCCATCGCGGTTGGGCTCCGAGAGACCCAGTACTTC. Its protein is CAIAVGLRETQYF.

This clonotype showed up just a few times. The chain is built from TRBV10-3 and TRBJ2-5; 8 nucleotides align to TRBD1. The CDR3 contains 14 residues. Germline trimming cut 3 bases from V and 3 bases from J; bases unmatched to any gene: 3. Germline V CDR1 and CDR2: ENHRY, SYGVKD. The CDR3 sequence: CAISDRTGKETQYF. CDR3 DNA sequence: TGTGCCATCAGTGATCGGACAGGGAAAGAGACCCAGTACTTC.

This clonotype was found a few times. The chain combines TRBV9 with TRBJ2-1; 7 nucleotides align to TRBD1. CDR1 and CDR2 (germline): SGDLS, YYNGEE. The V and J ends lost 7 bases and 4 bases, in that order; junction bases with no gene match: 14. The CDR3 has 16 residues. In DNA, the CDR3 is TGTGCCAGCTCGTGGACAGGCGCTTCAGGTTACAATGAGCAGTTCTTC. It translates to CASSWTGASGYNEQFF.

This chain links TRBV28 with TRBJ1-5, with D maybe TRBD1 (6 bases). The germline V and J ends were trimmed by 3 bases and 4 bases, with 10 bases remaining between them. The CDR3 has 14 amino acids. Germline CDR1 is MDHEN and CDR2 is SYDVKM. Here the CDR3 DNA reads TGTGCCAGCAGTTTTACAGGGTTTAATCAGCCCCAGCATTTT. As protein: CASSFTGFNQPQHF.

This clonotype has more than one count but fewer than ten. The chain employs TRBV6-5 and TRBJ2-5; possibly TRBD2 for D (7 bases). This CDR3 is built from 16 residues. Germline V gene data show CDR1 as MNHEY and CDR2 as SVGAGI. Deletions cut 2 bases from V and 1 base from J, with 14 bases between. The CDR3 sequence is CASSYQLRGAQETQYF. The DNA for the CDR3 is TGTGCCAGCAGTTACCAACTTCGGGGGGCCCAAGAGACCCAGTACTTC.